A single sample is the source of the 16 T cell receptor beta chains below, sequenced in a study of CD8 T cells in Susac syndrome. The RNA, about 0.45 to 1 ug, was put through reverse transcription using random hexamers. MiXCR was run by TCRdb on the immunoSEQ multiplex PCR reads, yielding one entry per CDR3 protein. The sample consists of 150,000 or so distinct CDR3 sequences, just under 95% of them appearing once. Input material: CD4+ T cells from PBMCs. These TCRs come from a human donor with Susac syndrome.

V is TRBV5-1 and J is TRBJ2-7, with D perhaps matching TRBD1 (6 bases). Germline assignment: CDR1 SGHRS and CDR2 YFSETQ. The CDR3 has 14 amino acids. V was pared by 0 bases and J by 6 bases, with 13 bases between. CDR3 protein: CASSLGTRTAEQYF. CDR3 in DNA: TGCGCCAGCAGCTTGGGGACACGGACAGCCGAGCAGTACTTC.

On this clonotype: The junction departs from the called germline gene at one end, perhaps through a read error. This sequence joins TRBV9 and TRBJ2-7; 8 nucleotides align to TRBD1. The germline CDR1 and CDR2 sequences are SGDLS and YYNGEE. CDR3 length: 12 amino acids. CDR3 coding DNA: TGTGCCAGCAGCGCTGGACAGGGACCTCAGGACTTC. It specifies CASSAGQGPQDF.

The J gene is TRBJ2-2, the V gene TRBV7-3; 10 bases match TRBD1. The CDR3 covers 15 residues. The J segment lost 1 base and the V segment lost 5 bases, leaving 1 base of the junction unmatched. Germline loops: CDR1 SGHTA, CDR2 FQGTGA. CDR3 coding DNA: TGTGCCAGCAGCCGGACAGGGGGGAACACCGGGGAGCTGTTTTTT. It encodes CASSRTGGNTGELFF. The complete variable domain, with remaining parts taken from reference TRBV7-3 and TRBJ2-2, reads GAGVSQTPSNKVTEKGKYVELRCDPISGHTALYWYRQSLGQGPEFLIYFQGTGAADDSGLPNDRFFAVRPEGSVSTLKIQRTERGDSAVYLCASSRTGGNTGELFFGEGSRLTVL.

The rearrangement uses TRBV2 and TRBJ2-1, with TRBD1 as a possible D gene (6 bases). CDR3 size: 14 residues. Germline-derived CDR1 and CDR2 are SNHLY and FYNNEI. Deletions cut 6 bases from V and 11 bases from J, with 20 bases between. The chain's CDR3 is CASRTTTGRKKQFF. For the CDR3, the DNA is TGTGCCAGCAGAACCACTACAGGGAGAAAGAAGCAGTTCTTC.

The chain employs TRBV20-1 and TRBJ2-7; D gene uncertain. V was clipped by 6 bases and J by 7 bases, with 22 bases between them. The CDR3 length is 14 residues. Germline CDR1 DFQATT, CDR2 SNEGSKA (reference sequence). The CDR3 region is CSATGVLPEGEQYF. CDR3 nucleotides: TGCAGTGCCACTGGGGTTCTACCTGAAGGGGAGCAGTACTTC.

V is TRBV30 and J is TRBJ1-4; 8 bases map to TRBD1. The CDR3 runs to 15 residues. V shed 1 base and J 7 bases; nucleotides not matched to a gene: 8. Looked up from germline, CDR1 is GTSNPN and CDR2 is SVGIG (reference sequence). The CDR3 spells CAWSGTGGGTEKLFF. CDR3 sequence (DNA): TGTGCCTGGAGTGGCACAGGGGGAGGGACTGAAAAACTGTTTTTT.

This clonotype was counted a single time. The chain is built from TRBV7-8 and TRBJ2-7; D might be TRBD2 (6 bases). The germline gives CDR1 SGHVS, CDR2 FQNEAQ. The CDR3 has 14 residues. The ends were cut back, 3 bases at V and 6 bases at J, with 15 bases in the middle. The CDR3 nucleotides are TGTGCCAGCAGCTTCTCCGAGACTAGTGGCGAGCAGTACTTC. Protein sequence: CASSFSETSGEQYF.

The chain is built from TRBV12-3 or TRBV12-4 and TRBJ2-5; perhaps TRBD2 as D (5 bases). V lost 5 bases and J 7 bases, leaving 8 bases between the germline ends. This CDR3 is 11 amino acids long. This CDR3 is CASSTGGTQYF. CDR3 bases: TGTGCCAGCAGTACCGGAGGGACCCAGTACTTC.

The rearrangement links TRBV7-9 to TRBJ2-1, with 10 positions matching TRBD2. The CDR3 has 19 amino acids. Germline CDR1 reads SEHNR; CDR2 reads FQNEAQ (reference sequence). The V gene end was trimmed by 5 bases and the J gene end by 1 base; junction bases not matched to a gene: 14. CDR3 amino acids: CASSPRMQREGESYNEQFF. In DNA, the CDR3 is TGTGCCAGCAGCCCAAGGATGCAGCGGGAGGGCGAATCCTACAATGAGCAGTTCTTC.

J is TRBJ1-2 and V is TRBV30; possible D gene TRBD1, 5 bases. In germline, CDR1 is GTSNPN, CDR2 SVGIG (reference sequence). The germline V and J ends were trimmed by 4 bases and 4 bases, with 10 bases remaining between them. The CDR3 consists of 12 residues. The DNA of the CDR3 is TGTGCCTGGACCTCCGGGGCCTATGGCTACACCTTC. The encoded protein is CAWTSGAYGYTF.

V and J are TRBV20-1 and TRBJ2-1; 11 bases are shared with TRBD2. The germline CDR1 and CDR2 sequences are DFQATT and SNEGSKA (reference sequence). Trimming removed 3 bases from V and 8 bases from J; junction bases left unmatched: 9. This CDR3 has 15 amino acids. CDR3 bases: TGCAGTGCTAGTGATAGCGGGAGGGCCGTCGATGAGCAGTTCTTC. Translated: CSASDSGRAVDEQFF.

This rearrangement joins TRBV12-3 or TRBV12-4 to TRBJ2-7; D may be TRBD2 (5 bases). V gave up 3 bases and J gave up 9 bases, with 15 bases separating them. This CDR3 is built from 13 residues. CDR3 sequence: CASSFSSRVGQYF. DNA for the CDR3: TGTGCCAGCAGTTTCTCTAGCCGGGTCGGGCAGTACTTC.

In this sample, this clonotype turned up once. The CDR3 DNA reads as TGTGCCAGCAGCTCCGCCAGGTACTATGGCTACACCTTC. Its protein product is CASSSARYYGYTF. The V and J genes are TRBV3-1 and TRBJ1-2; D is uncertain. V lost 5 bases to trimming and J lost 3 bases, with 10 bases between them. The CDR3 is 13 residues long. CDR1 and CDR2 (germline): LGHDT, YNNKEL (reference sequence).

The chain employs TRBV20-1 and TRBJ2-7; D is uncertain. V lost 6 bases and J lost 2, with 14 bases in between. CDR3 length equals 13 residues. Per germline, CDR1 DFQATT and CDR2 SNEGSKA (reference sequence). CDR3 protein: CSAPVPATYEQYF. The DNA for the CDR3 is TGCAGTGCCCCGGTACCGGCGACCTACGAGCAGTACTTC.

This clonotype was observed a single time. The J gene is TRBJ1-6, the V gene TRBV30, with 7 bases aligning to TRBD1. Germline V gene data show CDR1 as GTSNPN and CDR2 as SVGIG (reference sequence). V lost 7 bases, J lost 11 bases, and 14 bases stayed unmatched. The CDR3 spans 14 residues. CDR3 in DNA: TGTGCCTCTACACCCCTCGTCAGGGGGACACCCCTCCACTTT. Translation: CASTPLVRGTPLHF. Using reference TRBV30 and TRBJ1-6 for the parts outside the CDR3, the full variable domain is SQTIHQWPATLVQPVGSPLSLECTVEGTSNPNLYWYRQAAGRGLQLLFYSVGIGQISSEVPQNLSASRPQDRQFILSSKKLLLSDSGFYLCASTPLVRGTPLHFGNGTRLTVT.

V gene TRBV25-1 combines with J gene TRBJ2-5; 12 bases agree with TRBD2. Trimming cost V 6 bases and J 1 base; bases outside gene matches: 15. The CDR3 is 19 amino acids. Germline CDR1 reads MGHDK; CDR2 reads SYGVNS. The CDR3 DNA reads TGTGCCAGCAGCCCAGCGGTACGGACTAGCGGGGCGAGCCAAGAGACCCAGTACTTC. Translated, it gives CASSPAVRTSGASQETQYF.